These 12 T cell receptor beta chains came from one sample sequenced in a study of blood T cell repertoires in COVID-19. Repertoires were generated with immunoSEQ multiplex PCR, while TCRdb's copy carries only in-frame clones and drops some. The sample lists about 130,000 clones, about 80% occurring once. The sequenced material came from peripheral blood. These receptors came from an elderly woman with acute or convalescent COVID-19.

CDR3 region: CASSVQKPGTGANVLTF. The CDR3, as DNA: TGTGCCAGCAGCGTGCAAAAACCAGGGACTGGGGCCAACGTCCTGACTTTC. The chain joins TRBV7-9 to TRBJ2-6; tentative D call: TRBD1 (5 bases). Germline V gene data show CDR1 as SEHNR and CDR2 as FQNEAQ (reference sequence). This CDR3 has 17 residues. V lost 5 bases and J 2 bases, leaving 16 bases between the germline ends.

V usage is TRBV18 and J usage is TRBJ1-1; weak D call: TRBD1 (6 bases). The CDR3 is made up of 16 amino acids. The germline gives CDR1 KGHSH, CDR2 LQKENI. The V and J ends lost 0 bases and 0 bases respectively, with 11 bases between them. DNA for the CDR3: TGTGCCAGCTCACCACCGGACAGATCCCTGAACACTGAAGCTTTCTTT. As protein: CASSPPDRSLNTEAFF.

The J gene is TRBJ1-5, the V gene TRBV27; the D gene is possibly TRBD1 (6 bases). Germline V gives CDR1 MNHEY, CDR2 SMNVEV (reference sequence). The CDR3 sequence is 15 residues long. V was pared by 0 bases and J by 4 bases, with 10 bases between. The CDR3 reads CASSLSQGRNQPQHF. As DNA, the CDR3 is TGTGCCAGCAGTTTATCCCAGGGGCGTAATCAGCCCCAGCATTTT.

The gene calls are TRBV10-1 and TRBJ2-7, with a tentative D call TRBD1 (6 bases). The germline CDR1 and CDR2 sequences are WNHNN and SYGVQD (reference sequence). V dropped 5 bases and J dropped 0 bases, with 8 bases sitting between them. This CDR3 contains 13 residues. The CDR3 sequence is CASSRDTSYEQYF. CDR3 coding DNA: TGCGCCAGCAGTCGGGACACCTCCTACGAGCAGTACTTC.

The chain employs TRBV29-1 and TRBJ1-2; tentative D call: TRBD1 (6 bases). V shed 7 bases and J shed 3 bases, with 12 bases lying between them. CDR3 length: 12 amino acids. Germline CDR1 is SQVTM and CDR2 is ANQGSEA. The CDR3, as DNA: TGCAGCGCCTGGACAGCCTACTATGGCTACACCTTC. Encoded protein: CSAWTAYYGYTF.

The V call is TRBV5-6, the J call TRBJ1-5, with unresolved D. Per germline, CDR1 SGHDT and CDR2 YYEEEE. This CDR3 contains 13 residues. Trimming took 2 bases from V and 10 from J, leaving 13 bases between them. The DNA of the CDR3 is TGTGCCAGCAGCTTTTTACGAGGCCGACCCCAGCATTTT. This gives the protein CASSFLRGRPQHF.

This sequence joins TRBV7-3 and TRBJ1-2; D is unclear. Per germline, CDR1 SGHTA and CDR2 FQGTGA. The CDR3 has 13 residues. V was pared by 5 bases and J by 6 bases, with 13 bases between. CDR3 region: CASSSGYTDGYTF. The CDR3 DNA follows: TGTGCCAGCAGCAGCGGTTACACAGATGGCTACACCTTC.

V gene TRBV11-2 combines with J gene TRBJ1-4, with 9 bases aligning to TRBD1. J lost 0 bases, V lost 4 bases, and 6 bases had no gene match. CDR1 is SGHAT, CDR2 FQNNGV, per germline. This CDR3 is 17 amino acids long. The CDR3 DNA reads as TGTGCCAGCAGCTGGAAACAGGGGGCGGCAACTAATGAAAAACTGTTTTTT. It codes for CASSWKQGAATNEKLFF. The full variable domain, completed using reference TRBV11-2 and TRBJ1-4, is EAGVAQSPRYKIIEKRQSVAFWCNPISGHATLYWYQQILGQGPKLLIQFQNNGVVDDSQLPKDRFSAERLKGVDSTLKIQPAKLEDSAVYLCASSWKQGAATNEKLFFGSGTQLSVL.

V is TRBV7-8 and J is TRBJ2-7, with 10 bases aligning to TRBD1. Germline V CDR1 and CDR2: SGHVS, FQNEAQ. V gave up 1 base and J gave up 3 bases; unmatched junction bases: 12. The CDR3 sequence is 18 residues long. The CDR3 sequence is CASSLEASDRGFFYEQYF. In DNA form, the CDR3 reads TGTGCCAGCAGCTTAGAAGCCTCGGACAGGGGGTTCTTCTACGAGCAGTACTTC.

The chain joins TRBV24-1 to TRBJ1-2, with 10 nucleotides matching TRBD1. V was clipped by 3 bases and J by 8 bases; unmatched bases: 2. The CDR3 extends over 13 amino acids. The germline CDR1 and CDR2 sequences are KGHDR and SFDVKD. CDR3 region: CATSDGTGEGYTF. CDR3 coding DNA: TGTGCCACCAGTGATGGGACAGGGGAAGGCTACACCTTC.

J is TRBJ2-1 and V is TRBV7-8, with 8 bases lining up with TRBD1. This CDR3 has 15 residues. In germline, CDR1 is SGHVS, CDR2 FQNEAQ. J was trimmed by 4 bases and V by 5 bases; bases with no gene match: 7. CDR3 nucleotide sequence: TGTGCCAGCAGCACCCTGACAGGGGTTTACAATGAGCAGTTCTTC. The encoded protein is CASSTLTGVYNEQFF.

The CDR3 DNA reads TGTGCCACGCACAGGGGCAGGGAAGAAAAACTGTTTTTT. It is translated as CATHRGREEKLFF. The chain joins TRBV2 to TRBJ1-4; 7 bases map to TRBD1. The CDR3 sequence is 13 residues long. Per the germline V gene, CDR1 is SNHLY and CDR2 is FYNNEI. Losses at the gene ends were 10 bases for V and 8 bases for J; bases not matched to a gene: 10.